This T cell receptor (beta chain) was recovered during a study of cytomegalovirus exposure and HLA in healthy donors. The overall study: Early released data comprised approximately 85 million unique TCRs from HLA-typed donors. General observations from the study: Diagnosis of cytomegalovirus status made by the classifier reportedly showed high specificity and sensitivity.

Amplification used 60 Vbeta primers and 13 Jbeta primers. Profiled with immunoSEQ multiplex PCR; TCRdb holds only in-frame clones, not every one. The sample contains approximately 160,000 clones, 76% of which appear only once. V lost 2 bases and J lost 3; bases outside the gene matches: 4. CDR1 is SGHRS and CDR2 is YFSETQ in the germline V gene. The CDR3 has 16 residues. About this clone: Its antigen remains unidentified.

The chain carries TRBV5-1 and TRBJ2-1, with 11 bases matching TRBD1. The clonotype comes from a female donor in good health and CMV-seronegative. Source material: PBMCs. The CDR3 sequence is CASSFGQGADYNEQFF. The DNA for the CDR3 is TGCGCCAGCAGCTTCGGACAGGGGGCTGACTACAATGAGCAGTTCTTC.